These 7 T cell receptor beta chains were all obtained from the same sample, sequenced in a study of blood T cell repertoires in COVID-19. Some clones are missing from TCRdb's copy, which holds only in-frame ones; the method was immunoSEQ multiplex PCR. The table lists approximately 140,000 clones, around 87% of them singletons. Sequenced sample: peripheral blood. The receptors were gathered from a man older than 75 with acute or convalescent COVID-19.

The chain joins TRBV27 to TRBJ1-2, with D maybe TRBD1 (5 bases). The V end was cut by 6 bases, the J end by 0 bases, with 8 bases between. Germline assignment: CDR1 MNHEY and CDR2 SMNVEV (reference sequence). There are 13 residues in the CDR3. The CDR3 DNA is TGTGCCAGCAGGGGGCGGACTAACTATGGCTACACCTTC. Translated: CASRGRTNYGYTF.

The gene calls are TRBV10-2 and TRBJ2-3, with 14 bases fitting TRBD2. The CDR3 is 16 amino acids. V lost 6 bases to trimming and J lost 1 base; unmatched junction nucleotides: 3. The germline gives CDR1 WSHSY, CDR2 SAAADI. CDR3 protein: CASREGLAGGTDTQYF. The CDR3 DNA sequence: TGCGCCAGCAGGGAGGGACTAGCGGGAGGCACAGATACGCAGTATTTT.

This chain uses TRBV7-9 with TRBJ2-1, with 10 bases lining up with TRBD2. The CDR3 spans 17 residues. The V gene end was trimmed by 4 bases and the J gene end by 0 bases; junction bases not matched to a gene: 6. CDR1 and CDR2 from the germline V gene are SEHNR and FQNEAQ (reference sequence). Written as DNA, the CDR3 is TGTGCCAGCAGCTCGACTAGCGGGTTAAGCTCCTACAATGAGCAGTTCTTC. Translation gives CASSSTSGLSSYNEQFF.

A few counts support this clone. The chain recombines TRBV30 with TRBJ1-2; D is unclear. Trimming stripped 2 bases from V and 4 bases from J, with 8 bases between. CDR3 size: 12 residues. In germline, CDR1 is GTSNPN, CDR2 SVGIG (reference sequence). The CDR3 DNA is TGTGCCTGGAGTCCCAGAAGCTATGGCTACACCTTC. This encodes CAWSPRSYGYTF. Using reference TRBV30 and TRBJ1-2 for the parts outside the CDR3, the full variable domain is SQTIHQWPATLVQPVGSPLSLECTVEGTSNPNLYWYRQAAGRGLQLLFYSVGIGQISSEVPQNLSASRPQDRQFILSSKKLLLSDSGFYLCAWSPRSYGYTFGSGTRLTVV.

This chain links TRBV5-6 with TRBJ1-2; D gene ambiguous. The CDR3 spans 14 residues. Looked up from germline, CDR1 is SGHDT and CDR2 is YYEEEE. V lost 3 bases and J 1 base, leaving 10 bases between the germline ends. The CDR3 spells CASSSEPLNYGYTF. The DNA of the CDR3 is TGTGCCAGCAGCTCAGAACCTCTTAACTATGGCTACACCTTC. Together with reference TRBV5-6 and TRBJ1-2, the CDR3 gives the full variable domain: DAGVTQSPTHLIKTRGQQVTLRCSPKSGHDTVSWYQQALGQGPQFIFQYYEEEERQRGNFPDRFSGHQFPNYSSELNVNALLLGDSALYLCASSSEPLNYGYTFGSGTRLTVV.

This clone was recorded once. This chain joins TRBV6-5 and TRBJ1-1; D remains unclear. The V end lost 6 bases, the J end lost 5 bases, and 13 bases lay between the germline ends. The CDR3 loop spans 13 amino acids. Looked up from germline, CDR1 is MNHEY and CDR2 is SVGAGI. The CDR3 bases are TGTGCCAGCAGGGAGGGAATTATGACTGAAGCTTTCTTT. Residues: CASREGIMTEAFF.

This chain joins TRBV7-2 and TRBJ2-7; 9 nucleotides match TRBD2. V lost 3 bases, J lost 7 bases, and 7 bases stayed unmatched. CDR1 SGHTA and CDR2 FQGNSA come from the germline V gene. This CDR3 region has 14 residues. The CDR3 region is CASSFSGGVKEQYF. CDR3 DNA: TGTGCCAGCAGCTTTAGCGGGGGTGTGAAGGAGCAGTACTTC.